The 8 T cell receptor beta chains listed next were all sequenced from one sample in a study of CD8+ T cells in alopecia areata. RNA extraction was followed by reverse transcription into cDNA, which acted as the sequencing template. The method was immunoSEQ multiplex PCR; TCRdb's version includes in-frame clones alone and lacks a portion of them. Found here are some 240,000 clones, approximately 52% of them singletons; the top ten hold less than 0.6%. This material consisted of CD4+ T cells sorted from blood, taken at week 0. All receptors derive from a human donor with alopecia areata.

The chain uses TRBV5-6 and TRBJ2-5, with a possible D match to TRBD1 (6 bases). CDR3 length: 11 amino acids. Germline V lookup: CDR1 SGHDT, CDR2 YYEEEE. V gave up 4 bases and J gave up 8 bases, with 9 bases separating them. The DNA of the CDR3 is TGTGCCAGCAGCGTGGGGGCAACCCAGTACTTC. The encoded protein is CASSVGATQYF.

This clone came up a few times. V is TRBV6-5 and J is TRBJ2-3; TRBD2 is a possible D gene (6 bases). This CDR3 is built from 12 residues. Germline CDR1 is MNHEY and CDR2 is SVGAGI. With 8 bases removed from V and 4 bases from J, the gap between germline ends came to 10 bases. CDR3 loop: CASWTISDTQYF. The CDR3 DNA reads as TGTGCCAGCTGGACTATTTCAGATACGCAGTATTTT.

The CDR3 nucleotides read TGCGCCAGCAGCCGAACATTGAACACTGAAGCTTTCTTT. It is translated as CASSRTLNTEAFF. The chain employs TRBV4-1 and TRBJ1-1; D call uncertain. Germline-derived CDR1 and CDR2 are MGHRA and YSYEKL. The CDR3 contains 13 residues. V was pared by 4 bases and J by 0 bases, with 6 bases between.

The V and J genes are TRBV9 and TRBJ2-3; D remains ambiguous. The V gene's germline CDR1 is SGDLS and CDR2 YYNGEE. V was shortened by 4 bases and J by 6 bases, with 6 bases between the two germline ends. The CDR3 contains 11 residues. Here the CDR3 reads CASSRADTQYF. CDR3 DNA: TGTGCCAGCAGCCGGGCGGATACGCAGTATTTT.

This clone has a single count. The rearrangement links TRBV7-9 to TRBJ1-2; D not certain. The CDR3 extends over 13 amino acids. V dropped 2 bases and J dropped 7 bases, with 11 bases sitting between them. From germline, CDR1 is SEHNR and CDR2 FQNEAQ (reference sequence). The DNA of the CDR3 is TGTGCCAGCAGCTTATCAGAGGGAGGTGGCTACACCTTC. Translated: CASSLSEGGGYTF.

This chain links TRBV30 with TRBJ2-7; D is uncertain. The V end was cut by 2 bases, the J end by 5 bases, with 7 bases between. The CDR3 runs 11 residues. Germline loops: CDR1 GTSNPN, CDR2 SVGIG (reference sequence). CDR3 in DNA: TGTGCCTGGAGTCGTTTGAACGAGCAGTACTTC. Translating it yields CAWSRLNEQYF.

This clone occurred a few times. This chain connects TRBV7-3 to TRBJ1-1; D is ambiguous. The CDR3 consists of 12 residues. Germline CDR1 is SGHTA and CDR2 is FQGTGA. The V end was cut by 4 bases, the J end by 5 bases, with 8 bases between. This CDR3 reads CASSSSGTEAFF. The CDR3 bases are TGTGCCAGCAGCTCCTCGGGGACTGAAGCTTTCTTT.

The chain employs TRBV9 and TRBJ1-6; D is undetermined. With 0 bases removed from V and 6 bases from J, the gap between germline ends came to 10 bases. CDR1 is SGDLS and CDR2 is YYNGEE in the germline V gene. This CDR3 has 15 residues. DNA for the CDR3: TGTGCCAGCAGCGTAGACGAGGGAATTAATTCACCCCTCCACTTT. This codes for CASSVDEGINSPLHF.